This T cell receptor (beta chain) stems from a study of OX40 agonist ivuxolimab in advanced cancers. Turning to the study itself: Those treated in dose escalation had hepatocellular carcinoma, melanoma, renal cell cancer or head and neck cancer. Whole-study findings and limits: More expanded clones were found, on average, in CD8+ than in CD4+ T cells.

With respect to this clone: Its matching antigen is unknown.

The repertoire was sequenced with immunoSEQ multiplex PCR; TCRdb's copy has only in-frame clones and lacks some. The data show some 90,000 clones, more than 75% seen once. Trimming shortened V by 2 bases and J by 3 bases, and 9 bases separated the two germline ends. The CDR3 length is 13 residues. The germline CDR1 and CDR2 sequences are SGHNT and YYREEE (reference sequence). No patient had autoimmune disease or received systemic immunosuppression. This chain links TRBV5-4 with TRBJ2-7; D call uncertain. The TCR sequence derives from an adult with an advanced solid tumor such as melanoma, head and neck, liver or kidney cancer. This sample comprised CD4+ or CD8+ T cells sorted from blood, obtained in a trial of the OX40 agonist ivuxolimab. The CDR3 reads CASSLGRYYEQYF. As DNA, the CDR3 is TGTGCCAGCAGCTTAGGCAGGTACTACGAGCAGTACTTC.